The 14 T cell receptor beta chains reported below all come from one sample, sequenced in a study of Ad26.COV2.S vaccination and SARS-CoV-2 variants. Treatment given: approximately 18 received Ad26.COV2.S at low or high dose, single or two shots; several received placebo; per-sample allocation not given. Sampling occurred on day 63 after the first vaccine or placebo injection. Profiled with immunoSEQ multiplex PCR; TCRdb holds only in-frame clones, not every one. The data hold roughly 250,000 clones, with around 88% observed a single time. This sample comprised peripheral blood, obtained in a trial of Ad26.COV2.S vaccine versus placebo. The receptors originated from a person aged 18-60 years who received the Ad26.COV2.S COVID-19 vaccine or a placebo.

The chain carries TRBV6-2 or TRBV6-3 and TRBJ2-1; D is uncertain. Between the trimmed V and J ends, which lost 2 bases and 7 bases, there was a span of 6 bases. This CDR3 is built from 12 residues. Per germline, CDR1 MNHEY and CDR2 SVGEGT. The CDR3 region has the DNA TGTGCCAGCAGTTACACCAGGAATGAGCAGTTCTTC. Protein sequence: CASSYTRNEQFF.

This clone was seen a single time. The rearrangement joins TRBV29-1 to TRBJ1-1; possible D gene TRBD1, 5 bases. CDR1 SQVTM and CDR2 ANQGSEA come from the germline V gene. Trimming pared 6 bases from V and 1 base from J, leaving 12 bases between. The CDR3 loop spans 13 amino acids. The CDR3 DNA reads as TGCAGCGTATATCACAGGCAGAACACTGAAGCTTTCTTT. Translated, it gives CSVYHRQNTEAFF.

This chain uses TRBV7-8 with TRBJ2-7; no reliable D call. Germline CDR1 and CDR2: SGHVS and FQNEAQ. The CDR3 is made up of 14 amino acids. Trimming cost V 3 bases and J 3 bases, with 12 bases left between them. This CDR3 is CASSFTFSNYEQYF. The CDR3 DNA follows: TGTGCCAGCAGCTTTACTTTCAGCAACTACGAGCAGTACTTC.

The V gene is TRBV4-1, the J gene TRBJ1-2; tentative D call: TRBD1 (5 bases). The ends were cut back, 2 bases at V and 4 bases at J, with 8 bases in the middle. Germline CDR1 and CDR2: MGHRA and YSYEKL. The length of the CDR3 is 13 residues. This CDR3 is CASSQTGFYGYTF. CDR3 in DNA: TGCGCCAGCAGCCAAACAGGATTCTATGGCTACACCTTC.

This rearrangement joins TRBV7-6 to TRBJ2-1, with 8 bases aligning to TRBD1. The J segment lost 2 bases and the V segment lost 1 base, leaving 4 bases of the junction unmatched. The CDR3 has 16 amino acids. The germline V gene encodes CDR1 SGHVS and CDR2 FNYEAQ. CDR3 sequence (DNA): TGTGCCAGCAGCTTAGTTCGGACAGGGACCTACAATGAGCAGTTCTTC. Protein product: CASSLVRTGTYNEQFF.

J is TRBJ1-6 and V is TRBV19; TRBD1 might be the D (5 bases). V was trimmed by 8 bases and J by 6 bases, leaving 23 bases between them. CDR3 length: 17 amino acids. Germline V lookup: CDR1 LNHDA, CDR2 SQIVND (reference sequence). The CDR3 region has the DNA TGTGCCAGTCGCCGGGGGGAAGGGACGGCCTTTAATTCACCCCTCCACTTT. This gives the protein CASRRGEGTAFNSPLHF.

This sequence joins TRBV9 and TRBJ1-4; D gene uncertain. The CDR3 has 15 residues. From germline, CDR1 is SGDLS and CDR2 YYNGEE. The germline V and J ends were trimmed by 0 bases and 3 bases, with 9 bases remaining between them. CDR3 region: CASSVEGIPNEKLFF. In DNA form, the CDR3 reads TGTGCCAGCAGCGTAGAAGGGATCCCTAATGAAAAACTGTTTTTT.

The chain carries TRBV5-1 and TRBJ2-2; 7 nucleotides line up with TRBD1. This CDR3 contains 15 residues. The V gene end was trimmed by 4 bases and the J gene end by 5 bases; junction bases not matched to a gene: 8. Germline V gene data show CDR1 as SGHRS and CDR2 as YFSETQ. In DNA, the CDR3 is TGCGCCAGCAGCGGAAGAACAGGGGATACCGGGGAGCTGTTTTTT. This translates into CASSGRTGDTGELFF.

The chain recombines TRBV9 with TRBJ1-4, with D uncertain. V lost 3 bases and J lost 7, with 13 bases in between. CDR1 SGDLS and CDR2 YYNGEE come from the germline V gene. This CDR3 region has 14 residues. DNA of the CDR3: TGTGCCAGCAGCGCCGGACTGTGGGCTGAAAAACTGTTTTTT. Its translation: CASSAGLWAEKLFF.

CDR3 sequence (DNA): TGTGCCAGCAGCGCCCCGACGGGCATTACATCTGGAAACACCATATATTTT. Amino acid sequence: CASSAPTGITSGNTIYF. The chain couples TRBV9 to TRBJ1-3, with D unresolved. The CDR3 spans 17 residues. Trimming removed 3 bases at V and 1 base at J, with 17 bases between. Germline V gene lookup returns CDR1 SGDLS and CDR2 YYNGEE.

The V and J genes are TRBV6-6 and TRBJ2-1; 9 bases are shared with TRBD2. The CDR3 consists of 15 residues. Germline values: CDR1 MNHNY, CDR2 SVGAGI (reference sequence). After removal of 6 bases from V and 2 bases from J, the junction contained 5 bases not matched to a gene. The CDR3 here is CASSLRGGTYNEQFF. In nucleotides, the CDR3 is TGTGCCAGCAGCCTGCGGGGGGGGACCTACAATGAGCAGTTCTTC.

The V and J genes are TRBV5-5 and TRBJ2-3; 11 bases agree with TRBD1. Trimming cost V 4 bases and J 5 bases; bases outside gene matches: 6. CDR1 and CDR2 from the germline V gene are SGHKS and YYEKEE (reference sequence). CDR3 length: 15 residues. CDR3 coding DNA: TGTGCCAGCAGCGGAAGGACAGGGGGCCAAGATACGCAGTATTTT. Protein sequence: CASSGRTGGQDTQYF.

The CDR3 sequence: CASSIVPGGSPTASGSYEQYV. CDR3 in DNA: TGTGCCAGTAGTATCGTCCCCGGAGGGAGTCCTACGGCTAGCGGGAGTTACGAGCAGTACGTC. The V call is TRBV19, the J call TRBJ2-7; 10 bases fit TRBD2. The CDR3 length is 21 residues. The trim removed 3 bases at V and 4 bases at J, leaving 24 bases unmatched. Germline CDR1 is LNHDA and CDR2 is SQIVND (reference sequence).

In nucleotides, the CDR3 is TGTGCCAGCAGCCGGTACAATGAGCAGTTCTTC. Amino acids: CASSRYNEQFF. V and J are TRBV3-1 (or the pseudogene TRBV3-2) and TRBJ2-1, with D uncertain. Trimming removed 4 bases from V and 4 bases from J, with 2 bases in between. CDR3 size: 11 residues. Germline V gene data show CDR1 as LGHDT and CDR2 as YNNKEL (reference sequence).